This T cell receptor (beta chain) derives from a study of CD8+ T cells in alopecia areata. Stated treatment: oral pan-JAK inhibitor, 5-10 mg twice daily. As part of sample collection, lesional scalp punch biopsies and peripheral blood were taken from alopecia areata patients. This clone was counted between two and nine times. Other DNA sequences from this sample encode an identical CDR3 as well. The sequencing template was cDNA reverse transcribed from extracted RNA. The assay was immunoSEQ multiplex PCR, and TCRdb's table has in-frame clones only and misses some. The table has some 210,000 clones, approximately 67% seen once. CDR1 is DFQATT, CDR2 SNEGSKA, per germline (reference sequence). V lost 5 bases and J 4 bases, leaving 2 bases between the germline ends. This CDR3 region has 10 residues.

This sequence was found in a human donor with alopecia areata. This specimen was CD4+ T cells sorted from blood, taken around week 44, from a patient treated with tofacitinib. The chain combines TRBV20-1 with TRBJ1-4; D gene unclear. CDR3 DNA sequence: TGCAGTGCTTATAATGAAAAACTGTTTTTT. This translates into CSAYNEKLFF.